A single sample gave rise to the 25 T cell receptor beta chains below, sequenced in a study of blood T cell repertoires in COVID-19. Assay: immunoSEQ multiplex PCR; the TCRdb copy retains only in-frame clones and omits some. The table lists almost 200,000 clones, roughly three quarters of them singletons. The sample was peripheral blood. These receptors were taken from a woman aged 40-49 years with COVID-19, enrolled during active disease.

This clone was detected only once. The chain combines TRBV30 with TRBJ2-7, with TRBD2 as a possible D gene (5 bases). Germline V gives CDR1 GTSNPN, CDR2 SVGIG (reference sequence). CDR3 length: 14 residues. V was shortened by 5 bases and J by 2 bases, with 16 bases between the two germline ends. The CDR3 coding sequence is TGTGCCTGGTTCCCCCGAGGGCTTCCCTACGAGCAGTACTTC. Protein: CAWFPRGLPYEQYF.

The chain's CDR3 is CASSYDRGPRGGYTF. Written as DNA, the CDR3 is TGTGCCAGCAGTTACGACAGGGGCCCTCGGGGGGGCTACACCTTC. This rearrangement joins TRBV6-6 to TRBJ1-2; 8 nucleotides match TRBD1. The CDR3 runs to 15 residues. V shed 2 bases, J shed 8 bases, and the junction held 10 bases outside the gene matches. Germline V gene data show CDR1 as MNHNY and CDR2 as SVGAGI (reference sequence).

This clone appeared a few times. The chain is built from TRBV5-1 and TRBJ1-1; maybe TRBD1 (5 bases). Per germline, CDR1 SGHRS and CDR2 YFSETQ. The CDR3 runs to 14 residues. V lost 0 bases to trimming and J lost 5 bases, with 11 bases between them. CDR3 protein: CASSLGASGTEAFF. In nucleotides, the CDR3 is TGCGCCAGCAGCTTGGGGGCCTCAGGGACTGAAGCTTTCTTT.

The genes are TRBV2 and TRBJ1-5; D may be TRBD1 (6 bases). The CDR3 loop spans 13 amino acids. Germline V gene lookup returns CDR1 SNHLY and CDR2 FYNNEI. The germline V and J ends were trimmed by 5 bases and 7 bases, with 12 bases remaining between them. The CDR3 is CASSQGSYQPQHF. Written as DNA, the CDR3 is TGTGCCAGCAGTCAGGGGTCGTACCAGCCCCAGCATTTT.

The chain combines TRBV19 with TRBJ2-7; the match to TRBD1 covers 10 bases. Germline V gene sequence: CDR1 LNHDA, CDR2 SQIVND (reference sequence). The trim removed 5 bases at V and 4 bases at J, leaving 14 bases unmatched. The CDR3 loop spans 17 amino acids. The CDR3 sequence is CASSPTHGTGEIYEQYF. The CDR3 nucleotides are TGTGCCAGTAGTCCCACTCACGGGACAGGGGAGATATACGAGCAGTACTTC.

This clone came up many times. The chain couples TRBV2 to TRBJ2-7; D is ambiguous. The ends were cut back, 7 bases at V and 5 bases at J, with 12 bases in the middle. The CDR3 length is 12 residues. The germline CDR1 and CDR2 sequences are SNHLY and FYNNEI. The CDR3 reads CASTTVLHEQYF. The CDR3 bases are TGTGCCAGCACTACAGTACTCCACGAGCAGTACTTC.

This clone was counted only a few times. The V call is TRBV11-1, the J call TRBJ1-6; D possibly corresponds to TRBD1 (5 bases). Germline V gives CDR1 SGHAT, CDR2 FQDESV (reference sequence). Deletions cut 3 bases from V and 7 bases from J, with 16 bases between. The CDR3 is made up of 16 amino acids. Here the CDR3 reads CASSFAGPSSNSPLHF. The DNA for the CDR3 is TGTGCCAGCAGCTTCGCGGGGCCTTCGTCCAATTCACCCCTCCACTTT.

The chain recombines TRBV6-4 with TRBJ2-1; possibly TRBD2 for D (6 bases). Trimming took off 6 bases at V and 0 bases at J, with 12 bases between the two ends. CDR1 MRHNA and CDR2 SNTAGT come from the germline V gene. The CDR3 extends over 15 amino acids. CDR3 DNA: TGTGCCAGCAGGGTAGCGGAAAGCTCCTACAATGAGCAGTTCTTC. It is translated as CASRVAESSYNEQFF.

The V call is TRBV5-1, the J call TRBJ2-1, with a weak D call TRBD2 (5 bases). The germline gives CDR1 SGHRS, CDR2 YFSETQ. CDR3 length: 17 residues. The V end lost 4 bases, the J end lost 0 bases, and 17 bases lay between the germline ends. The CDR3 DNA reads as TGCGCCAGCAGCCGCGGATCGACGGGATTCTCCTACAATGAGCAGTTCTTC. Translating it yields CASSRGSTGFSYNEQFF.

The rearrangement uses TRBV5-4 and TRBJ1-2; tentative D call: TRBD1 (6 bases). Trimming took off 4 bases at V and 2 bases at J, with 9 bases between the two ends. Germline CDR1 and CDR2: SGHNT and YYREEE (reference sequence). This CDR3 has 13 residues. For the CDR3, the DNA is TGTGCCAGCAGCGCTGACAGGAACTATGGCTACACCTTC. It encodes CASSADRNYGYTF. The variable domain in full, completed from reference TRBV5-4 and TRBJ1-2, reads ETGVTQSPTHLIKTRGQQVTLRCSSQSGHNTVSWYQQALGQGPQFIFQYYREEENGRGNFPPRFSGLQFPNYSSELNVNALELDDSALYLCASSADRNYGYTFGSGTRLTVV.

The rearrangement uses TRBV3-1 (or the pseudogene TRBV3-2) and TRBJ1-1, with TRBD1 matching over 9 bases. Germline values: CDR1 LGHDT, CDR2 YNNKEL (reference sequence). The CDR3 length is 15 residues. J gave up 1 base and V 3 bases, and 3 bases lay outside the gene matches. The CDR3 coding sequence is TGTGCCAGCAGCCATCGGGACAGGGCGAACACTGAAGCTTTCTTT. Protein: CASSHRDRANTEAFF.

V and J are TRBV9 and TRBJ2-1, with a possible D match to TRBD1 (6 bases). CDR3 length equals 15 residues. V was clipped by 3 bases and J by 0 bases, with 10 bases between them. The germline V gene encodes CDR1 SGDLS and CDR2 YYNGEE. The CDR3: CASSAQGNSYNEQFF. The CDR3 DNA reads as TGTGCCAGCAGCGCTCAGGGGAACTCCTACAATGAGCAGTTCTTC.

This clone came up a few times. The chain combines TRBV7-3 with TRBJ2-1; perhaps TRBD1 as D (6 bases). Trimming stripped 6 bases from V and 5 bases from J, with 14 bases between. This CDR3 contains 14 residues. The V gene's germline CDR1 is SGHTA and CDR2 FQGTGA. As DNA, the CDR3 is TGTGCCAGCAGGACCCCGGGACACCACAATGAGCAGTTCTTC. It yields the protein CASRTPGHHNEQFF.

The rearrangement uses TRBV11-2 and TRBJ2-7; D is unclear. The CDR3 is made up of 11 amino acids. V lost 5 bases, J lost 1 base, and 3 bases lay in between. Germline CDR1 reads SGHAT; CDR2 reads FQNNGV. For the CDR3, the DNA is TGTGCCAGCAGCCCATCCTACGAGCAGTACTTC. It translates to CASSPSYEQYF.

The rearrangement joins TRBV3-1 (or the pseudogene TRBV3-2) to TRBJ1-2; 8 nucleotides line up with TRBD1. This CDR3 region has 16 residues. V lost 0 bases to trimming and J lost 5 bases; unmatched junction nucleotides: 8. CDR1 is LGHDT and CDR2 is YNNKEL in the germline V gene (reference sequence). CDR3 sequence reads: CASSQEGTGGKYGYTF. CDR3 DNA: TGTGCCAGCAGCCAAGAGGGGACAGGAGGGAAATATGGCTACACCTTC.

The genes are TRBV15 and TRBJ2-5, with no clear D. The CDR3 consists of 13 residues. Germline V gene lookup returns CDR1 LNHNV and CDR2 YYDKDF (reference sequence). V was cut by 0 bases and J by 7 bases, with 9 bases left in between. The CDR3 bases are TGTGCCACCAGCAGAGATGCCTCGGGGACCCAGTACTTC. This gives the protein CATSRDASGTQYF.

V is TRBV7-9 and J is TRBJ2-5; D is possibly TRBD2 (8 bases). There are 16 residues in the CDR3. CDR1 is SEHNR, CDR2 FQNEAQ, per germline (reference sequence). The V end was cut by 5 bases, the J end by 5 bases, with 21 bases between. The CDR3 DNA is TGTGCCAGCAGCCCCGGGAGGGGGCTCCCCGGCGAGACCCAGTACTTC. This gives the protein CASSPGRGLPGETQYF.

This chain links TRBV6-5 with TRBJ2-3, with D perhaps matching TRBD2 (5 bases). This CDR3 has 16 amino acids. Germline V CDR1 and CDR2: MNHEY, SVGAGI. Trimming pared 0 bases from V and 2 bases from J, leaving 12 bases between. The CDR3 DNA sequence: TGTGCCAGCAGTTACTCCGGGCGGGTTTCCACAGATACGCAGTATTTT. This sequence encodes CASSYSGRVSTDTQYF.

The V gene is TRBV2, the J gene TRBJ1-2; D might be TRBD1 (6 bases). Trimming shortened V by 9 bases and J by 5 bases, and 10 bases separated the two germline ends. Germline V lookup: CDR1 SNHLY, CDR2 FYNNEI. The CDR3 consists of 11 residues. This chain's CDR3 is CASGQYYGYTF. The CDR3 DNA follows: TGTGCCAGTGGACAGTATTATGGCTACACCTTC.

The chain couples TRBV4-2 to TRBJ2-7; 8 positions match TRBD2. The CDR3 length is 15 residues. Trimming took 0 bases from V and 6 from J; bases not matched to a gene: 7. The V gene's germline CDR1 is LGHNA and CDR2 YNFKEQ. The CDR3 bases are TGTGCCAGCAGCCAAGATCGGACTAGCTGGGCCGAGCAGTACTTC. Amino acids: CASSQDRTSWAEQYF.

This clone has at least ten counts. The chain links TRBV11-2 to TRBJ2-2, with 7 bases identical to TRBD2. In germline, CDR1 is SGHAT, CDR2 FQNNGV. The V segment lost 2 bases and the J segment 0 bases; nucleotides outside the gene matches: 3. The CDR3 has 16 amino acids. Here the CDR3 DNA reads TGTGCCAGCAGCTTACGTGGGAGGGCGAACACCGGGGAGCTGTTTTTT. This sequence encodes CASSLRGRANTGELFF.

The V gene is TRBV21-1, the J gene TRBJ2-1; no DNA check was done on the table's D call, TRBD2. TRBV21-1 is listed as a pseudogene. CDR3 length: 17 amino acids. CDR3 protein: CASSKGSGGASYNEQFF. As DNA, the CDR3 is TGTGCCAGCAGCAAAGGTAGCGGGGGAGCCTCATACAATGAGCAGTTCTTC.

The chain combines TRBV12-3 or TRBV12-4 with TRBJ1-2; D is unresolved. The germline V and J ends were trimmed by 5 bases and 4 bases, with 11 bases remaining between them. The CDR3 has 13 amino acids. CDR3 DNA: TGTGCCAGCAGTCCTTTCGAGATCTATGGCTACACCTTC. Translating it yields CASSPFEIYGYTF.

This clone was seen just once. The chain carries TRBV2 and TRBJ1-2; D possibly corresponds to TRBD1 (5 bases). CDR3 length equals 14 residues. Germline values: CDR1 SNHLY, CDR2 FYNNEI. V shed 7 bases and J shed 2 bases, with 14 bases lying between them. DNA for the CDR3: TGTGCCAGCACCAAAATCGGGGGGAACTATGGCTACACCTTC. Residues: CASTKIGGNYGYTF.

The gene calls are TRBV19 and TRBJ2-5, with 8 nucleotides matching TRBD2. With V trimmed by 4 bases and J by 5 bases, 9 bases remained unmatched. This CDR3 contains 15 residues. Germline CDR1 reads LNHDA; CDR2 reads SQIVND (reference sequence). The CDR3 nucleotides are TGTGCCAGTAGTACGGCACGGGGGGGCCGCGAGACCCAGTACTTC. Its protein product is CASSTARGGRETQYF.